This T cell receptor beta chain was captured by sequencing in a study of long-term antiretroviral therapy in people with HIV. Study-level findings and limits: Transplant-donor-level diversity was not reached after ART, though diversity increased.

In each sample, 1-10 million cryopreserved PBMC were present before DNA extraction. Concerning this clone itself: The antigen remains undetermined.

CDR1 and CDR2 (germline): LNHDA, SQIVND (reference sequence). CDR3 length: 20 residues. The ends were cut back, 1 base at V and 1 base at J, with 22 bases in the middle. At survey level, the immunoSEQ assay was run in its v3.0 version. It was roughly 40,000-50,000 T-cell genomes per sample that sequencing targeted. The repertoire was sequenced with immunoSEQ multiplex PCR; TCRdb's copy has only in-frame clones and lacks some. Of 20,000 to 25,000 clones listed, around nine tenths were seen once; the top ten hold 6.4%. The clonotype comes from a man aged 55-75 years with HIV. The chain recombines TRBV19 with TRBJ2-2; D is perhaps TRBD1 (6 bases). Sequenced material: unsorted PBMCs, taken 0.6 years after starting antiretroviral therapy. The DNA of the CDR3 is TGTGCCAGTAGTATAGCACTATTCGCAGGGGCAGAACTGAACACCGGGGAGCTGTTTTTT. The encoded protein is CASSIALFAGAELNTGELFF.